This T cell receptor beta chain emerged from a study of T cell clonality in common variable immunodeficiency. Overall study results and limits: In common variable immunodeficiency, TCR beta chains reportedly carried fewer deletions and N-nucleotide insertions.

The CDR3 runs to 17 residues. CDR1 and CDR2 from the germline V gene are LNHDA and SQIVND (reference sequence). The V segment lost 5 bases and the J segment 5 bases; nucleotides outside the gene matches: 14. Only in-frame clones appear in the TCRdb table, and some are missing; sequencing was by immunoSEQ multiplex PCR. Singletons are absent from the sample, which has about 42,000 clones. In regard to this clone: Antigen specificity is unknown. The read is 3 residues too short to cover the CDR3 end, so that end is filled in from the germline J gene.

All CVID subjects were on immunoglobulin replacement for at least one year. This TCR derives from a human donor with common variable immunodeficiency. The chain couples TRBV19 to TRBJ1-2; 10 bases line up with TRBD1. Sequencing input: peripheral blood mononuclear cells. The CDR3 bases that were read are TGTGCCAGTAGTTACCGGGACAGGGGCCCCGTGCCGTATGGC. Translating gives CASSYRDRGPVPYG. The whole CDR3 reads CASSYRDRGPVPYGYTF.